These 17 T cell receptor beta chains share one sample of origin, sequenced in a study of blood T cell repertoires in COVID-19 (dated by TCRdb to 2020 to 2022). Library preparation used the immunoSEQ multiplex PCR assay. TCRdb holds this immuneACCESS table with in-frame rearrangements only. Some clones are missing; in checked studies, unresolved V genes explain under half, and the rest has no known cause. Here the sample has fewer than 700,000 clones; about 89% occur a single time. About 8.2% of the sample is in the top ten clones. Sequences were obtained from peripheral blood. The receptors here all came from a woman between 50 and 59 years old with COVID-19, enrolled during active disease.

The CDR3 protein is CASSVGTSGPTGLAKNIQYF. The CDR3 bases are TGTGCCAGCAGCGTAGGGACTAGCGGCCCCACGGGATTAGCCAAAAACATTCAGTACTTC. This chain uses TRBV9 with TRBJ2-4, with 10 bases that match TRBD2. Germline lookup yields CDR1 SGDLS and CDR2 YYNGEE. The CDR3 contains 20 residues. J gave up 0 bases and V 0 bases, and 12 bases lay outside the gene matches.

This chain links TRBV9 with TRBJ1-2, with D uncertain. The germline V gene has CDR1 SGDLS and CDR2 YYNGEE. Trimming removed 2 bases from V and 8 bases from J, with 13 bases in between. The CDR3 has 13 residues. CDR3 sequence (DNA): TGTGCCAGCAGCGTTGGGCCCCGTTGGGGCTACACCTTC. Residues: CASSVGPRWGYTF.

The chain uses TRBV4-1 and TRBJ1-5, with D tentatively TRBD1 (6 bases). Germline CDR1 is MGHRA and CDR2 is YSYEKL. The CDR3 has 16 amino acids. V shed 1 base and J shed 7 bases, with 17 bases lying between them. CDR3 coding DNA: TGCGCCAGCAGCCAAGTGGGGCTTAGAGGGGGACAGCCCCAGCATTTT. Its protein is CASSQVGLRGGQPQHF.

The table lists this clone with a few counts. The junction differs from germline at one of its ends, possibly a read error. V usage is TRBV29-1 and J usage is TRBJ2-2; 7 bases are shared with TRBD1. Germline V gene lookup returns CDR1 SQVTM and CDR2 ANQGSEA. This CDR3 has 17 amino acids. CDR3 sequence (DNA): TGCAGCGTTGAAGGATCCCGAGGCAGGGGGAACGCCGGGGAGCTGTTTTTT. It is translated as CSVEGSRGRGNAGELFF.

J is TRBJ1-2 and V is TRBV6-1; TRBD1 matches 9 bases. J gave up 5 bases and V 1 base, and 5 bases lay outside the gene matches. This CDR3 has 15 amino acids. Germline loops: CDR1 MNHNS, CDR2 SASEGT. The CDR3 DNA sequence: TGTGCCAGCAGTGAAGGGACAGGGGTGGTTTATGGCTACACCTTC. Encoded protein: CASSEGTGVVYGYTF.

The chain has TRBV7-8 and TRBJ1-1; D gene ambiguous. CDR3 length: 15 residues. The germline V gene has CDR1 SGHVS and CDR2 FQNEAQ. The germline V and J ends were trimmed by 0 bases and 2 bases, with 10 bases remaining between them. CDR3 in amino acids: CASSLAYRKNTEAFF. CDR3 nucleotides: TGTGCCAGCAGCTTAGCGTACAGAAAAAACACTGAAGCTTTCTTT.

A few counts support this clone. The CDR3 loop is CASSEQGLNQPQHF. The CDR3 bases are TGTGCCAGCAGTGAACAGGGGCTGAATCAGCCCCAGCATTTT. The J gene is TRBJ1-5, the V gene TRBV6-1; perhaps TRBD1 as D (6 bases). There are 14 residues in the CDR3. CDR1 MNHNS and CDR2 SASEGT come from the germline V gene. Trimming shortened V by 2 bases and J by 4 bases, and 9 bases separated the two germline ends.

The chain combines TRBV28 with TRBJ1-1; 9 bases fit TRBD1. The V and J ends lost 1 base and 3 bases, in that order; junction bases with no gene match: 12. The CDR3 loop spans 18 amino acids. Germline loops: CDR1 MDHEN, CDR2 SYDVKM. The CDR3 reads CASSLLDRTGDEDTEAFF. CDR3 sequence (DNA): TGTGCCAGCAGTTTATTGGATCGGACAGGGGACGAGGACACTGAAGCTTTCTTT.

The J gene is TRBJ2-1, the V gene TRBV6-6; 8 bases agree with TRBD2. V dropped 4 bases and J dropped 1; count of bases not matched to a gene: 6. The CDR3 totals 16 residues. Germline V lookup: CDR1 MNHNY, CDR2 SVGAGI (reference sequence). The CDR3 DNA is TGTGCCAGCAGTTCCACGACTAGCGAATCCTACAATGAGCAGTTCTTC. Encoded protein: CASSSTTSESYNEQFF.

Written as DNA, the CDR3 is TGTGCCAGCAGCTCCACAGGGACCAAGTTTTCTGAGCAGTTCTTC. Protein: CASSSTGTKFSEQFF. V is TRBV3-1 (or the pseudogene TRBV3-2) and J is TRBJ2-1, with D possibly TRBD1 on 6 matching bases. The CDR3 has 15 residues. The germline gives CDR1 LGHDT, CDR2 YNNKEL (reference sequence). Trimming left V 5 bases short and J 9 bases short, with 20 bases between.

CDR3 residues: CSVRTGGSGVSGKLFF. The CDR3 bases are TGCAGCGTTAGAACGGGGGGTTCAGGGGTATCAGGAAAACTGTTTTTT. This sequence joins TRBV29-1 and TRBJ1-4; weak D call: TRBD1 (6 bases). This CDR3 comprises 16 residues. The V gene's germline CDR1 is SQVTM and CDR2 ANQGSEA. Trimming shortened V by 5 bases and J by 10 bases, and 26 bases separated the two germline ends.

The genes are TRBV27 and TRBJ2-1; weak D call: TRBD2 (6 bases). Germline CDR1 is MNHEY and CDR2 is SMNVEV (reference sequence). Trimming stripped 0 bases from V and 8 bases from J, with 14 bases between. The CDR3 totals 15 residues. The CDR3 loop reads CASSLSWGVLDEQFF. CDR3 in DNA: TGTGCCAGCAGTTTATCGTGGGGGGTTCTCGATGAGCAGTTCTTC.

The genes are TRBV5-5 and TRBJ2-7; unclear D gene. Germline V CDR1 and CDR2: SGHKS, YYEKEE (reference sequence). The CDR3 contains 12 residues. V shed 2 bases and J shed 7 bases, with 10 bases lying between them. In nucleotides, the CDR3 is TGTGCCAGCAGCTTCGAGAACCCTGAGCAGTACTTC. It yields the protein CASSFENPEQYF.

The rearrangement uses TRBV10-1 and TRBJ1-6; 7 nucleotides line up with TRBD1. J lost 10 bases, V lost 3 bases, and 12 bases had no gene match. The germline CDR1 and CDR2 sequences are WNHNN and SYGVQD (reference sequence). This CDR3 is built from 16 residues. The CDR3 sequence: CASSDARQGLHSPLHF. In DNA form, the CDR3 reads TGCGCCAGCAGTGACGCCAGACAGGGACTTCACTCACCCCTCCACTTT.

The chain employs TRBV6-5 and TRBJ1-4, with TRBD1 matching over 7 bases. Trimming at V came to 6 bases and at J to 4 bases, leaving 8 bases not matched to a gene. The germline V gene has CDR1 MNHEY and CDR2 SVGAGI. The CDR3 is made up of 15 amino acids. CDR3 DNA: TGTGCCAGCAGGACGGAGGGGGCCGTTAATGAAAAACTGTTTTTT. Encoded protein: CASRTEGAVNEKLFF.

This chain uses TRBV25-1 with TRBJ2-7, with TRBD1 matching 7 bases. V shed 7 bases, J shed 2 bases, and the junction held 8 bases outside the gene matches. CDR1 is MGHDK, CDR2 SYGVNS, per germline. The CDR3 spans 14 residues. The CDR3 DNA reads as TGTGCCAGCACCCCGAGAGGACAGGCCTACGAGCAGTACTTC. This encodes CASTPRGQAYEQYF.

V is TRBV4-2 and J is TRBJ2-7; possible D gene TRBD1, 6 bases. Trimming took 0 bases from V and 3 from J, leaving 15 bases between them. CDR3 length: 16 residues. Germline assignment: CDR1 LGHNA and CDR2 YNFKEQ. Here the CDR3 reads CASSQDRIGTLYEQYF. In DNA form, the CDR3 reads TGTGCCAGCAGCCAAGATCGTATAGGGACACTCTACGAGCAGTACTTC.